Below are 25 T cell receptor beta chains sequenced from a single sample in a study of T-cell reconstitution after alpha-beta-depleted transplantation in children. Preparation of the TCRbeta library used unique molecular identifiers. From the PCR reads, TCRdb called clonotypes with MiXCR, one entry per CDR3 protein. The sample yields almost 500,000 distinct CDR3 sequences, approximately 13% seen once. The sequencing here drew on PBMCs from the stem cell graft donor, taken from the stem cell graft. These receptors were obtained from a human donor who donated a stem cell graft to a child with combined immunodeficiency.

In its sample, this clonotype was seen a few times. The CDR3 DNA is TGTGCCAGCAAGAGGGAGAACACCGGGGAGCTGTTTTTT. Its protein product is CASKRENTGELFF. This sequence joins TRBV11-1 and TRBJ2-2; possibly TRBD2 for D (5 bases). Germline values: CDR1 SGHAT, CDR2 FQDESV (reference sequence). The V end was cut by 7 bases, the J end by 1 base, with 7 bases between. The CDR3 has 13 amino acids.

V gene TRBV11-3 combines with J gene TRBJ1-1, with a possible D match to TRBD1 (6 bases). This CDR3 has 16 residues. CDR1 is SGHNT, CDR2 YENEEA, per germline. With 0 bases removed from V and 4 bases from J, the gap between germline ends came to 15 bases. DNA for the CDR3: TGTGCCAGCAGCTTAGATTGGGGGGGCTGGAGCACTGAAGCTTTCTTT. Encoded protein: CASSLDWGGWSTEAFF. The whole variable domain, filled in from reference TRBV11-3 and TRBJ1-1, reads EAGVVQSPRYKIIEKKQPVAFWCNPISGHNTLYWYLQNLGQGPELLIRYENEEAVDDSQLPKDRFSAERLKGVDSTLKIQPAELGDSAVYLCASSLDWGGWSTEAFFGQGTRLTVV.

The J gene is TRBJ2-1, the V gene TRBV6-2 or TRBV6-3, with 13 bases that match TRBD2. Germline CDR1 MNHEY, CDR2 SVGEGT. J lost 8 bases, V lost 5 bases, and 6 bases had no gene match. This CDR3 region has 15 residues. The CDR3 bases are TGTGCCAGCAGTCGACTAGCGGGAGGAGTGGATGAGCAGTTCTTC. Protein product: CASSRLAGGVDEQFF.

The V call is TRBV10-3, the J call TRBJ2-5; TRBD1 agrees at 8 bases. The CDR3 is made up of 13 amino acids. The germline V gene encodes CDR1 ENHRY and CDR2 SYGVKD. The trim removed 6 bases at V and 1 base at J, leaving 1 base unmatched. The CDR3 is CAISGTGQETQYF. The CDR3 DNA follows: TGTGCCATCAGCGGGACAGGCCAAGAGACCCAGTACTTC.

This clonotype occurred many times. The chain employs TRBV29-1 and TRBJ2-1, with D perhaps TRBD1 or TRBD2 (5 bases each). CDR3 length: 15 residues. Germline assignment: CDR1 SQVTM and CDR2 ANQGSEA. The germline V and J ends were trimmed by 3 bases and 0 bases, with 12 bases remaining between them. The chain's CDR3 is CSVDGTRSSYNEQFF. The CDR3 region has the DNA TGCAGCGTTGACGGGACCCGAAGCTCCTACAATGAGCAGTTCTTC.

This clonotype was counted between two and nine times. This chain connects TRBV6-5 to TRBJ2-3, with 10 nucleotides matching TRBD2. CDR1 MNHEY and CDR2 SVGAGI come from the germline V gene. The CDR3 loop spans 16 amino acids. With 2 bases clipped from V and 10 bases from J, the junction kept 12 bases outside the gene matches. CDR3 DNA sequence: TGTGCCAGCAGTTACACCCCCAGCGGGGGGGTCCCAGCGCAGTATTTT. Translating gives CASSYTPSGGVPAQYF.

V and J are TRBV12-3 or TRBV12-4 and TRBJ1-5, with D possibly being TRBD1 (6 bases). Trimming removed 2 bases at V and 6 bases at J, with 14 bases between. The CDR3 totals 15 residues. CDR3 in amino acids: CASSLNEGEGQPQHF. For the CDR3, the DNA is TGTGCCAGCAGTTTAAATGAGGGGGAGGGTCAGCCCCAGCATTTT.

The chain joins TRBV12-3 or TRBV12-4 to TRBJ2-4; 12 bases agree with TRBD2. The CDR3 covers 15 residues. The J segment lost 5 bases and the V segment lost 6 bases, leaving 5 bases of the junction unmatched. CDR3: CASSLTSGSQNIQYF. CDR3 nucleotides: TGTGCCAGCAGCCTGACTAGCGGGAGTCAAAACATTCAGTACTTC.

The table lists this clonotype with a few counts. This chain connects TRBV7-6 to TRBJ2-7; the D gene is possibly TRBD2 (5 bases). The CDR3 length is 12 residues. V shed 3 bases and J shed 6 bases, with 9 bases lying between them. Germline CDR1 and CDR2: SGHVS and FNYEAQ. CDR3 nucleotide sequence: TGTGCCAGCAGCTTTGGCCGGGGCGAGCAGTACTTC. It is translated as CASSFGRGEQYF.

The chain links TRBV20-1 to TRBJ1-4; TRBD1 might be the D (6 bases). This CDR3 comprises 15 residues. Trimming removed 6 bases from V and 3 bases from J, with 17 bases in between. Germline CDR1 DFQATT, CDR2 SNEGSKA (reference sequence). CDR3 coding DNA: TGCAGTGCCGTTTCTCGAGGGGGGTCTAATGAAAAACTGTTTTTT. Its translation: CSAVSRGGSNEKLFF.

This clonotype was seen more than once but under ten times. The CDR3 DNA follows: TGTGCCAGCAGCCTCGGACTAGCGTATGAGACCCAGTACTTC. It encodes CASSLGLAYETQYF. J is TRBJ2-5 and V is TRBV3-1; 9 bases are shared with TRBD2. V was pared by 4 bases and J by 5 bases, with 5 bases of the junction left unmatched. The CDR3 has 14 amino acids. Germline V gives CDR1 LGHDT, CDR2 YNNKEL (reference sequence).

This clonotype was detected a few times. The chain combines TRBV7-9 with TRBJ1-1; D is unresolved. The ends were cut back, 1 base at V and 8 bases at J, with 8 bases in the middle. The CDR3 spans 12 residues. CDR1 and CDR2 (germline): SEHNR, FQNEAQ (reference sequence). For the CDR3, the DNA is TGTGCCAGCAGCTTAGATTGGCCCGAAGCTTTCTTT. Its protein is CASSLDWPEAFF. The whole variable domain, remainder taken from reference TRBV7-9 and TRBJ1-1, is DTGVSQNPRHKITKRGQNVTFRCDPISEHNRLYWYRQTLGQGPEFLTYFQNEAQLEKSRLLSDRFSAERPKGSFSTLEIQRTEQGDSAMYLCASSLDWPEAFFGQGTRLTVV.

This clonotype was counted ten times or more. This sequence joins TRBV2 and TRBJ2-3; the match to TRBD2 covers 7 bases. V trimming: 5 bases; J trimming: 0 bases; junction bases outside the gene matches: 5. The CDR3 sequence is 15 residues long. The germline V gene encodes CDR1 SNHLY and CDR2 FYNNEI. CDR3 nucleotides: TGTGCCAGCAGTCAGGCGGGAGCTAGCACAGATACGCAGTATTTT. It yields the protein CASSQAGASTDTQYF.

The chain links TRBV12-3 or TRBV12-4 to TRBJ2-7, with D maybe TRBD1 (5 bases). Between the trimmed V and J ends, which lost 7 bases and 2 bases, there was a span of 15 bases. CDR3 length equals 14 residues. The CDR3 DNA reads TGTGCCAGCACCCAAGACAGCGAAGCCTACGAGCAGTACTTC. Residues: CASTQDSEAYEQYF.

The rearrangement uses TRBV6-5 and TRBJ2-6; TRBD2 matches 8 bases. Germline V lookup: CDR1 MNHEY, CDR2 SVGAGI. V shed 2 bases, J shed 4 bases, and the junction held 10 bases outside the gene matches. This CDR3 has 18 amino acids. The DNA for the CDR3 is TGTGCCAGCAGTTACCGGGGCGAGCGGGAGACCGGGGCCAACGTCCTGACTTTC. Translation gives CASSYRGERETGANVLTF.

This clonotype occurred many times. V usage is TRBV12-3 or TRBV12-4 and J usage is TRBJ2-7; D is perhaps TRBD2 (6 bases). Trimming removed 4 bases at V and 2 bases at J, with 9 bases between. The CDR3 contains 13 residues. CDR3 in DNA: TGTGCCAGCAGTTGGAGGGGAACCTACGAGCAGTACTTC. It is translated as CASSWRGTYEQYF.

The chain recombines TRBV12-3 or TRBV12-4 with TRBJ1-5, with a possible D match to TRBD1 (5 bases). The CDR3 consists of 13 residues. V was trimmed by 5 bases and J by 7 bases, leaving 12 bases between them. CDR3 in amino acids: CASSHTGFQPQHF. The DNA of the CDR3 is TGTGCCAGCAGTCACACAGGTTTCCAGCCCCAGCATTTT.

This clonotype occurred many times. The genes are TRBV12-3 or TRBV12-4 and TRBJ1-1, with a tentative D call TRBD1 (6 bases). The V end was cut by 6 bases, the J end by 1 base, with 15 bases between. The CDR3 contains 15 residues. The CDR3 reads CASRSKGGKNTEAFF. As DNA, the CDR3 is TGTGCCAGCAGGTCTAAGGGGGGAAAGAACACTGAAGCTTTCTTT.

There are many counts of this clonotype. The J gene is TRBJ1-5, the V gene TRBV4-2, with TRBD1 identical over 7 bases. The CDR3 sequence is 19 residues long. In germline, CDR1 is LGHNA, CDR2 YNFKEQ. The junction had 19 bases not matched to a gene; V was cut back by 2 bases and J by 6 bases. The CDR3 here is CASSQPRQGTPVGVQPQHF. Here the CDR3 DNA reads TGTGCCAGCAGCCAACCAAGACAGGGTACTCCGGTTGGGGTTCAGCCCCAGCATTTT.

This clonotype was observed a few times. V is TRBV3-1 and J is TRBJ1-6; D gene uncertain. CDR1 is LGHDT and CDR2 is YNNKEL in the germline V gene (reference sequence). The CDR3 spans 13 residues. V lost 0 bases to trimming and J lost 12 bases, with 9 bases between them. This CDR3 reads CASSQDLRRPLHF. The CDR3 region has the DNA TGTGCCAGCAGCCAAGATCTCCGTAGACCCCTCCACTTT.

Many counts were recorded for this clonotype. This chain uses TRBV15 with TRBJ2-1; 8 nucleotides match TRBD2. V trimming: 3 bases; J trimming: 6 bases; junction bases outside the gene matches: 16. The CDR3 contains 18 residues. CDR1 and CDR2 from the germline V gene are LNHNV and YYDKDF (reference sequence). The chain's CDR3 is CATSSTPLAEAMVNEQFF. The CDR3 DNA follows: TGTGCCACCAGCAGCACACCACTAGCGGAGGCCATGGTCAATGAGCAGTTCTTC.

This clonotype was seen only a few times. The V call is TRBV10-3, the J call TRBJ2-1; D remains unclear. Germline CDR1 is ENHRY and CDR2 is SYGVKD. The CDR3 runs to 13 residues. V was cut by 10 bases and J by 4 bases, with 14 bases left in between. The chain's CDR3 is CATALPAYNEQFF. The DNA of the CDR3 is TGTGCCACCGCTTTGCCAGCTTACAATGAGCAGTTCTTC.

The chain couples TRBV2 to TRBJ2-5; D possibly uses TRBD1 or TRBD2 (5 bases each). There are 13 residues in the CDR3. V lost 10 bases and J 1 base, leaving 13 bases between the germline ends. The germline gives CDR1 SNHLY, CDR2 FYNNEI. The CDR3 spells CATSLGVQETQYF. DNA for the CDR3: TGTGCCACCTCGCTGGGGGTCCAAGAGACCCAGTACTTC.

The sample holds many counts of this clonotype. This rearrangement joins TRBV24-1 to TRBJ2-1; D gene unclear. Germline lookup yields CDR1 KGHDR and CDR2 SFDVKD. The CDR3 loop spans 16 amino acids. V lost 4 bases and J 4 bases, leaving 16 bases between the germline ends. CDR3 nucleotides: TGTGCCACCAGTGACAGACAAGTAGCCCTTTACAATGAGCAGTTCTTC. Its protein is CATSDRQVALYNEQFF.

V is TRBV24-1 and J is TRBJ2-3; D not resolved. The CDR3 covers 14 residues. V dropped 4 bases and J dropped 2 bases, with 9 bases sitting between them. Germline V CDR1 and CDR2: KGHDR, SFDVKD. The CDR3 DNA follows: TGTGCCACCAGTGACCACCGCAACACAGATACGCAGTATTTT. Translating gives CATSDHRNTDTQYF.